The clone carrying this T cell receptor beta chain has only a few counts. CDR1 is SGHRS and CDR2 is YFSETQ in the germline V gene. This CDR3 is 14 amino acids long. The ends were cut back, 3 bases at V and 0 bases at J, with 7 bases in the middle. These data are taken from a study of blood T cells in healthy people across ages. Primers used in a second PCR of roughly 6 to 11 cycles were a sample-barcoded 5' primer and a J-beta primer mix. TCRdb re-analysed the 5' RACE reads in MiXCR, keeping a single row per CDR3 protein. The sample records about 1.6 million distinct CDR3 sequences, roughly 30% being singletons.

This clonotype originated in a woman aged 25 to 45 in good health. Source material: blood. The J gene is TRBJ1-3, the V gene TRBV5-1; D is unresolved. This CDR3 reads CASSSTRSGNTIYF. The DNA for the CDR3 is TGCGCCAGCAGCTCCACCCGCTCTGGAAACACCATATATTTT.